This TCR beta chain was sequenced for a study of CD8 T cells in Susac syndrome. Roughly 0.45 to 1 ug RNA was reverse transcribed with random hexamers. TCRdb fed the immunoSEQ multiplex PCR reads into MiXCR, producing one record per CDR3 protein. The sample yields some 200,000 distinct CDR3 sequences, 85% to 95% seen once. The clonotype comes from a human donor with Susac syndrome. Input material: CD8+ T cells from PBMCs.

CDR3 nucleotide sequence: TGTGCCAGTAGTATTCTGGGGAGTTCCTACAATGAGCAGTTCTTC. Encoded protein: CASSILGSSYNEQFF. The chain recombines TRBV19 with TRBJ2-1; D perhaps matches TRBD2 (5 bases). V gave up 3 bases and J gave up 1 base, with 10 bases separating them. CDR1 is LNHDA, CDR2 SQIVND, per germline (reference sequence). The CDR3 length is 15 residues. Complete variable domain (other parts from reference TRBV19 and TRBJ2-1): DGGITQSPKYLFRKEGQNVTLSCEQNLNHDAMYWYRQDPGQGLRLIYYSQIVNDFQKGDIAEGYSVSREKKESFPLTVTSAQKNPTAFYLCASSILGSSYNEQFFGPGTRLTVL.